This T cell receptor beta chain was obtained from a study of CD4 T cells in relation to SARS-CoV-2 and coronaviruses. Before the COVID-19 pandemic, during about 2011-2019, CD4+ T cells were taken from unexposed donors. Isolation of CD4+ T cells took place after about 9 days in culture. Cells permitting, SARS-CoV-2 S/N and four cold-coronavirus spikes were tested on unexposed-donor CD4+ T cells. Assay: immunoSEQ multiplex PCR; the TCRdb copy retains only in-frame clones and omits some. The sample includes roughly 29,000 clones, around three quarters of them seen just once. Of note for this clone: Its antigen is not identified.

V was clipped by 4 bases and J by 2 bases, with 9 bases between them. Looked up from germline, CDR1 is SGHRS and CDR2 is YFSETQ. CDR3 length: 14 residues. Source material: CD4+ T cells from PBMCs, cultured in vitro. The V and J genes are TRBV5-1 and TRBJ2-2, with D perhaps being TRBD1 or TRBD2 (5 bases each). The clonotype originates from a human donor in good health. The CDR3 region is CASSGTLNTGELFF. The CDR3 coding sequence is TGCGCCAGCAGCGGGACGCTAAACACCGGGGAGCTGTTTTTT.